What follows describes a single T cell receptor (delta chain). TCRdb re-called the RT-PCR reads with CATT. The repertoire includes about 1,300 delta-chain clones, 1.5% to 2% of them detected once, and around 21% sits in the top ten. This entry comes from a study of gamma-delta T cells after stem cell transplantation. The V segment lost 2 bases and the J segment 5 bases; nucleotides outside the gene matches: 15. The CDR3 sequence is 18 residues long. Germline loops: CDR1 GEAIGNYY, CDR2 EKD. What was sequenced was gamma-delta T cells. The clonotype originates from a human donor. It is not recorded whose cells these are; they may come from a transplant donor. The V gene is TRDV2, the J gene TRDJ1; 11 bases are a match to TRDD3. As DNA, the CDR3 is TGTGCCTGTGACAGCGTTAGATTTGGGGGATACGCGAGTGATAAACTCATCTTT. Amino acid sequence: CACDSVRFGGYASDKLIF.